This TCR beta chain was documented in a study of T-cell reconstitution after alpha-beta-depleted transplantation in children. Unique molecular identifiers tagged the TCRbeta library. Each CDR3 protein gets one entry after TCRdb re-called the PCR reads with MiXCR. The table has about 250,000 distinct CDR3 sequences, roughly a quarter seen once; the top ten hold under 5.5%. In germline, CDR1 is SGHRS, CDR2 YFSETQ. The CDR3 sequence is 15 residues long. V was clipped by 3 bases and J by 0 bases; unmatched bases: 3. The study, taken as a whole, reports: The origin of alpha-beta T cells about two months after transplant was reportedly several hundred expanded graft clones. One year post-transplant, T-cell counts and diversity were largely derived from T cells produced anew.

About this clonotype itself: The antigen is undetermined.

This TCR came from a female patient aged 2-9 years who had a stem cell transplant for congenital amegakaryocytic thrombocytopenia, so the T cells may come from the graft donor. The sample in question was PBMCs, mostly from graft donor cells, obtained 360 days after TCRalphabeta/CD19-depleted stem cell transplant. V gene TRBV5-1 combines with J gene TRBJ1-3; TRBD1 matches 7 bases. CDR3: CASSWGTASGNTIYF. Here the CDR3 DNA reads TGCGCCAGCAGCTGGGGGACAGCCTCTGGAAACACCATATATTTT.